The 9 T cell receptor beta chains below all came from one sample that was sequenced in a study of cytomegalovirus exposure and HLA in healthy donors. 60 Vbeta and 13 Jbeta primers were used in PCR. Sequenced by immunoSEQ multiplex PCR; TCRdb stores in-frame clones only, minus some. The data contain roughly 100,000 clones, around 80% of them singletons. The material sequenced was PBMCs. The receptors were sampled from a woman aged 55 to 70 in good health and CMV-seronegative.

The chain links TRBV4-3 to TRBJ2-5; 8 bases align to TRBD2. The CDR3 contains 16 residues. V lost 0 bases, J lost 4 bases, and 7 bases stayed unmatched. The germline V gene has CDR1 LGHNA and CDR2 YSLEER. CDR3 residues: CASSQERGAKRETQYF. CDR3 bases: TGCGCCAGCAGCCAAGAGCGGGGGGCCAAGAGAGAGACCCAGTACTTC.

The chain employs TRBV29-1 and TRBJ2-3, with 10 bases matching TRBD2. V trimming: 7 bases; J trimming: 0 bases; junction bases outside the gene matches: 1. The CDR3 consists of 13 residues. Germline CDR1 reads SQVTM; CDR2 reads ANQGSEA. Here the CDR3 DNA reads TGCAGCGCTAGCGGGGGTAGCACAGATACGCAGTATTTT. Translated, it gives CSASGGSTDTQYF.

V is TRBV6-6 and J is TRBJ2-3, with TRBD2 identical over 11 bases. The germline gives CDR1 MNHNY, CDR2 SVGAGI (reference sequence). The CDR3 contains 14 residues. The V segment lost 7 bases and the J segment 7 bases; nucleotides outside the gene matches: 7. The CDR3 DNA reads TGTGCCAGCACCGTAGCGGGAGGGAGGAATACGCAGTATTTT. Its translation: CASTVAGGRNTQYF.

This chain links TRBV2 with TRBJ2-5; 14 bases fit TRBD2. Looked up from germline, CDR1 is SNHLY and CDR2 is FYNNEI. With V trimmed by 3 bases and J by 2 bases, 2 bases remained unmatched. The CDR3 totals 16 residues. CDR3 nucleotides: TGTGCCAGCAGTGAGGGACTAGCGGGAGAACAAGAGACCCAGTACTTC. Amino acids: CASSEGLAGEQETQYF.

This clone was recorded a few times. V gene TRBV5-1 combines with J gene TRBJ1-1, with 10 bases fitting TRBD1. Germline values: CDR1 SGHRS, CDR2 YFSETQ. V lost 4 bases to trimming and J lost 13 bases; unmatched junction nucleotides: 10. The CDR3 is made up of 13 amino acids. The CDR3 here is CASSGGQGRVDFF. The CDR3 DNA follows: TGCGCCAGCAGCGGGGGACAGGGGCGAGTGGATTTCTTT.

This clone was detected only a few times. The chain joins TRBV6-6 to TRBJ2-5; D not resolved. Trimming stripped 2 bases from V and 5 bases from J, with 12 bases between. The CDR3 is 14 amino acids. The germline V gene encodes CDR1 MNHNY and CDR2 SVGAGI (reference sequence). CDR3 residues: CASSYPAPGETQYF. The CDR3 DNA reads TGTGCCAGCAGTTACCCTGCCCCCGGGGAGACCCAGTACTTC.

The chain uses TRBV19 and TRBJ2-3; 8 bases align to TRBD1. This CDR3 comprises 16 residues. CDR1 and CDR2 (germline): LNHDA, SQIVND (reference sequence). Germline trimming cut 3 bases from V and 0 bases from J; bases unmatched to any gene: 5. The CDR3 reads CASSIPDRGSTDTQYF. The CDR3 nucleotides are TGTGCCAGTAGTATCCCTGACAGGGGAAGCACAGATACGCAGTATTTT. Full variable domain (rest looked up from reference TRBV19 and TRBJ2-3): DGGITQSPKYLFRKEGQNVTLSCEQNLNHDAMYWYRQDPGQGLRLIYYSQIVNDFQKGDIAEGYSVSREKKESFPLTVTSAQKNPTAFYLCASSIPDRGSTDTQYFGPGTRLTVL.

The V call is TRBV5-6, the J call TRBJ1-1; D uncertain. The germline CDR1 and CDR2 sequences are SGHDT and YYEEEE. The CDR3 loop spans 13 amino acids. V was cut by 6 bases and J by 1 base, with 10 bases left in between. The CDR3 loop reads CASTYSGNTEAFF. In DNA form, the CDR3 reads TGTGCCAGCACCTACTCCGGGAACACTGAAGCTTTCTTT.

The CDR3 loop is CASSLLKGSSGYTF. CDR3 nucleotide sequence: TGTGCCAGCAGCTTATTGAAGGGGTCGAGTGGCTACACCTTC. V and J are TRBV11-2 and TRBJ1-2, with D possibly being TRBD1 (5 bases). Trimming shortened V by 2 bases and J by 7 bases, and 14 bases separated the two germline ends. The CDR3 has 14 residues. CDR1 and CDR2 (germline): SGHAT, FQNNGV. Supplemented by reference TRBV11-2 and TRBJ1-2, the full variable domain reads EAGVAQSPRYKIIEKRQSVAFWCNPISGHATLYWYQQILGQGPKLLIQFQNNGVVDDSQLPKDRFSAERLKGVDSTLKIQPAKLEDSAVYLCASSLLKGSSGYTFGSGTRLTVV.